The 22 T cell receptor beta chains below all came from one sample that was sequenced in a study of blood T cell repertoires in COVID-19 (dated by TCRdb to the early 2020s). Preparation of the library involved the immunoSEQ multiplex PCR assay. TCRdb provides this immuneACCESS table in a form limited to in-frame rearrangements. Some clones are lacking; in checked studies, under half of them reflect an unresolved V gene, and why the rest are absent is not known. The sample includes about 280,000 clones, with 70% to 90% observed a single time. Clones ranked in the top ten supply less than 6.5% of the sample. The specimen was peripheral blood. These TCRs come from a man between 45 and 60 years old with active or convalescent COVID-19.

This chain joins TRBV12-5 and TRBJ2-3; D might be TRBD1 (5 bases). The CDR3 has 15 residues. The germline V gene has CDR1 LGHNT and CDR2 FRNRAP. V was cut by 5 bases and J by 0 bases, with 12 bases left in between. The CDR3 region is CASGALGVSTDTQYF. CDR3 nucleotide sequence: TGTGCTAGTGGTGCCTTAGGGGTAAGCACAGATACGCAGTATTTT.

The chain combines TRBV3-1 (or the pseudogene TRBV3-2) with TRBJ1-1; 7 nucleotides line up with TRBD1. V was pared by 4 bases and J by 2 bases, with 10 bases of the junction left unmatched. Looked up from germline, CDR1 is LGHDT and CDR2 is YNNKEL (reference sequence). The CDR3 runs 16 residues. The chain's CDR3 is CASSRIRQGANTEAFF. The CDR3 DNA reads TGTGCCAGCAGCCGAATTCGACAGGGAGCAAACACTGAAGCTTTCTTT.

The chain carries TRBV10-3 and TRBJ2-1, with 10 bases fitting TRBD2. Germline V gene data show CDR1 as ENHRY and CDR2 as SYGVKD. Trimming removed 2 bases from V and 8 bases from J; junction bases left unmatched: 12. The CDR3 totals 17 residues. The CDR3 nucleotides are TGTGCCATCAGTGAGACGAGCGGGAGGGCCAAGGGTGATGAGCAGTTCTTC. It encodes CAISETSGRAKGDEQFF.

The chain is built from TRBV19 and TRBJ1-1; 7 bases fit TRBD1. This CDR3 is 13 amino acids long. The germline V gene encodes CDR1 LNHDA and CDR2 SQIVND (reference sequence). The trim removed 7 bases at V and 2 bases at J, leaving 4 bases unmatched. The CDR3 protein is CASKDRTNTEAFF. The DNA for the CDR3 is TGTGCCAGTAAGGACAGGACCAACACTGAAGCTTTCTTT.

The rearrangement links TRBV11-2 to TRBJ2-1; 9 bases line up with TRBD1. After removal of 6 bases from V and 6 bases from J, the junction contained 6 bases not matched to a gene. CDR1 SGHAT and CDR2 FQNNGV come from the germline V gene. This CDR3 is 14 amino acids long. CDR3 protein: CASSTTTGGNEQFF. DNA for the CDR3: TGTGCCAGCAGTACCACGACAGGGGGCAATGAGCAGTTCTTC.

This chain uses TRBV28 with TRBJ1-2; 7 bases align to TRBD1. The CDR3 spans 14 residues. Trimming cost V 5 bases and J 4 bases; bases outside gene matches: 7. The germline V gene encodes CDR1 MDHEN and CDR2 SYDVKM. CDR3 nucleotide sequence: TGTGCCAGCAGTCCTCCTGGACAGGCCTATGGCTACACCTTC. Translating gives CASSPPGQAYGYTF.

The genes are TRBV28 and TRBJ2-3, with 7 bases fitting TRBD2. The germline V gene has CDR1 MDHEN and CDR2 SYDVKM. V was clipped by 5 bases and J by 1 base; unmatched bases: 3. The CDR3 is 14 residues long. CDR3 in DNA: TGTGCCAGCAGTGAAGGACTAGGCACAGATACGCAGTATTTT. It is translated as CASSEGLGTDTQYF.

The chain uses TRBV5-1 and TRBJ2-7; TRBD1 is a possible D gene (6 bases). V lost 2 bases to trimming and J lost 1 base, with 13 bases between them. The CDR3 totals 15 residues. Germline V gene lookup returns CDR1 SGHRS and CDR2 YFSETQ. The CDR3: CASSLDRPYSYEQYF. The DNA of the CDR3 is TGCGCCAGCAGCTTAGACAGGCCATATTCCTACGAGCAGTACTTC.

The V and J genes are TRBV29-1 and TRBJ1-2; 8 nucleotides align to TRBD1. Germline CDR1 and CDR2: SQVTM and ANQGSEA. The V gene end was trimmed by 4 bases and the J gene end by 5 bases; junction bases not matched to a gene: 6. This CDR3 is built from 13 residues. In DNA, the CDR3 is TGCAGCGTTGGGCCGACAGGGGTGTATGGCTACACCTTC. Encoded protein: CSVGPTGVYGYTF.

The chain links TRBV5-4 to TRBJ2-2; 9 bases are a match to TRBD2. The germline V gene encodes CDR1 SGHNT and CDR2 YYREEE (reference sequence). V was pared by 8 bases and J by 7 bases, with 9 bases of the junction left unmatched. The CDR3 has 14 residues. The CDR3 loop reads CASSERGASGELFF. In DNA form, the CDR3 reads TGTGCCAGTTCCGAGCGGGGGGCGAGCGGGGAGCTGTTTTTT.

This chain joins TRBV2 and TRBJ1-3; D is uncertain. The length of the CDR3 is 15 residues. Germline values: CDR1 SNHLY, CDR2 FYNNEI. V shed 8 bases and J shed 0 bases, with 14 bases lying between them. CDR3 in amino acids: CASLSMRSSGNTIYF. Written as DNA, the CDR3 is TGTGCCAGCCTTAGTATGAGGAGCTCTGGAAACACCATATATTTT.

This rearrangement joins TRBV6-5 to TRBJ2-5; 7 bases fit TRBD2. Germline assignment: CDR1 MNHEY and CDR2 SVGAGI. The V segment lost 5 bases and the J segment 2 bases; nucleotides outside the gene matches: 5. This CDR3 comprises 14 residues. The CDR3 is CASSPGTTQETQYF. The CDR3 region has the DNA TGTGCCAGCAGTCCCGGGACTACACAAGAGACCCAGTACTTC.

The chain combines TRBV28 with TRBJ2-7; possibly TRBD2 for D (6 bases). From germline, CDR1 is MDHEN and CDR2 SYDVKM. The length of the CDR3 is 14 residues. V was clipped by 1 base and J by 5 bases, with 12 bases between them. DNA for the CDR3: TGTGCCAGCAGTTTATCGCAGGGACTGGACGAGCAGTACTTC. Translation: CASSLSQGLDEQYF.

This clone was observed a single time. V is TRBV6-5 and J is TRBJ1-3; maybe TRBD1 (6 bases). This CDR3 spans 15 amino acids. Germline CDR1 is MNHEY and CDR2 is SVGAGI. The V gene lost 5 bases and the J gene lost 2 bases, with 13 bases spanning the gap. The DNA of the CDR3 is TGTGCCAGCAGTAGGGGGGGAAGAGCTGGAAACACCATATATTTT. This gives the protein CASSRGGRAGNTIYF.

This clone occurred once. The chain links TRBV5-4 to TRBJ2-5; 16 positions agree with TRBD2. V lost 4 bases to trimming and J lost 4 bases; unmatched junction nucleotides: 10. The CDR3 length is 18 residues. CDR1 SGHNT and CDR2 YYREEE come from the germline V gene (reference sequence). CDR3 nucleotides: TGTGCCAGCAGCCCGGGGACTAGCGGGAGGGTTTTCGGAGAGACCCAGTACTTC. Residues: CASSPGTSGRVFGETQYF.

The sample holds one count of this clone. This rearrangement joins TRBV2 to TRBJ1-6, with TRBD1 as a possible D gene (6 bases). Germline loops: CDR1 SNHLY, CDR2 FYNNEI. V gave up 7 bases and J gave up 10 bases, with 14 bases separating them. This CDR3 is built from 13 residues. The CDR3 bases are TGTGCCAGCATTTTAACAGGGAAGTCACCCCTCCACTTT. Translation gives CASILTGKSPLHF.

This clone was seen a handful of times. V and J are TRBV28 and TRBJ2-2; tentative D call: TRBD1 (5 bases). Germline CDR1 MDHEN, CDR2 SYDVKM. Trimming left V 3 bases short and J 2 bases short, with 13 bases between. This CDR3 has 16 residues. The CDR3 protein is CASSFRAGRNTGELFF. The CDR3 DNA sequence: TGTGCCAGCAGTTTTAGGGCAGGGCGAAACACCGGGGAGCTGTTTTTT.

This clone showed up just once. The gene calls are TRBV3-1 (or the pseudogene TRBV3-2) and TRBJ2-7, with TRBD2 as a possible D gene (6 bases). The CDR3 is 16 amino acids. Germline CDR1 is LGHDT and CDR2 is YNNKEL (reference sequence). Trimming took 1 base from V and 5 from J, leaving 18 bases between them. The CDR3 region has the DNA TGTGCCAGCAGCCAAGGATGGGGACGGAGGGGCGACGAGCAGTACTTC. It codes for CASSQGWGRRGDEQYF.

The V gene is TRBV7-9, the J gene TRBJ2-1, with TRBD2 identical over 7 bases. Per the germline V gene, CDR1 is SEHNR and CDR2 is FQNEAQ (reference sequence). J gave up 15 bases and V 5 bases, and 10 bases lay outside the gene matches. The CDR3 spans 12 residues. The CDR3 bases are TGTGCCAGCAGCACTAGCGCCCAGGGTCGGTTCTTC. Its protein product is CASSTSAQGRFF. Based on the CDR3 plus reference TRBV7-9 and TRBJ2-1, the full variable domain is DTGVSQNPRHKITKRGQNVTFRCDPISEHNRLYWYRQTLGQGPEFLTYFQNEAQLEKSRLLSDRFSAERPKGSFSTLEIQRTEQGDSAMYLCASSTSAQGRFFGPGTRLTVL.

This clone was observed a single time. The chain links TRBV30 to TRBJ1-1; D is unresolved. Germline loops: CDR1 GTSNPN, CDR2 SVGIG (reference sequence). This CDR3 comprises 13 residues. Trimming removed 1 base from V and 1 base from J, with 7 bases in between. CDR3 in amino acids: CAWSGSRNTEAFF. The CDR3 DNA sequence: TGTGCCTGGAGTGGATCCAGGAACACTGAAGCTTTCTTT.

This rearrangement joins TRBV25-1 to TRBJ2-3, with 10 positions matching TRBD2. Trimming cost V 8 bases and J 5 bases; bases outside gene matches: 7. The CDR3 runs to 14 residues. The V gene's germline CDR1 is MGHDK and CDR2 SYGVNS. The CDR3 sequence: CASSSGRGGDTQYF. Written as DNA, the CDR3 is TGTGCCAGCTCCAGCGGGAGGGGGGGAGATACGCAGTATTTT.

The CDR3 here is CASSERTLAGGGTGELFF. The CDR3 DNA sequence: TGTGCCAGCAGCGAAAGAACCCTAGCGGGAGGAGGAACCGGGGAGCTGTTTTTT. V gene TRBV9 combines with J gene TRBJ2-2; TRBD2 matches 11 bases. The length of the CDR3 is 18 residues. After removal of 3 bases from V and 5 bases from J, the junction contained 12 bases not matched to a gene. CDR1 SGDLS and CDR2 YYNGEE come from the germline V gene.